This T cell receptor (beta chain) was captured in a study of blood T cells in healthy people across ages. About the research overall: Capture by template switching was about one barcoded beta molecule per two T cells.

The study, taken as a whole, reports: Diversity of TCR beta per million T cells declined in a roughly linear way with age.

Caucasian individuals from Russia who were healthy and aged roughly 6 to 95 acted as donors. With V trimmed by 5 bases and J by 0 bases, 9 bases remained unmatched. There are 18 residues in the CDR3. The germline gives CDR1 MNHEY, CDR2 SVGEGT. This clonotype showed up just a few times. Its antigen is still unknown. Alongside a J-beta primer mix, a sample-barcoded 5' primer served in a second PCR lasting about 6 to 12 cycles. All samples yielded 2.5 million or more CDR3-containing paired-end reads. Using its own MiXCR run on the 5' RACE reads, TCRdb lists one record per CDR3 protein. The sample carries roughly 1,500,000 distinct CDR3 sequences, 42% recorded once.

The sample was blood. This TCR derives from a woman aged 18 to 35 in good health. This chain joins TRBV6-2 or TRBV6-3 and TRBJ2-7, with TRBD2 matching over 14 bases. The CDR3 region has the DNA TGTGCCAGCAGTCTCGGGACTAGCGGGGGTCCAAGCTCCTACGAGCAGTACTTC. It yields the protein CASSLGTSGGPSSYEQYF.